This T cell receptor (beta chain) was recorded in a study of shared clonotypes between healthy human individuals. Terminally differentiated effector memory CD45RA+ cells were excluded by CCR7 positive selection of CD45RO-negative cells. Donors included only healthy HIV-negative adults lacking recent acute infections or vaccinations. Assay used: immunoSEQ multiplex PCR; TCRdb lists only in-frame clones, some missing. The table includes about 2 million clones, about 94% detected once. The CDR3 has 16 residues. Germline V CDR1 and CDR2: LNHDA, SQIVND (reference sequence). The V gene lost 7 bases and the J gene lost 0 bases, with 17 bases spanning the gap.

The V gene is TRBV19, the J gene TRBJ2-3, with D perhaps matching TRBD2 (6 bases). This TCR derives from a man in his late teens or twenties in good health. Sequencing used naive CD8+ T cells sorted from blood. In nucleotides, the CDR3 is TGTGCCAGTACCATAGGGGCCGGGACTAGCACAGATACGCAGTATTTT. This sequence encodes CASTIGAGTSTDTQYF.